This is a list of T cell receptor beta chains from one sample in a study of cytomegalovirus exposure and HLA in healthy donors. Only in-frame clones appear in the TCRdb table, and some are missing; sequencing was by immunoSEQ multiplex PCR. The sample consists of 250,000 or so clones, 80% to 95% of them appearing once. Specimen: PBMCs. These receptor sequences come from a girl under 10 years old in good health and CMV-seronegative. CDR3s include the opening cysteine and the closing phenylalanine or tryptophan. The order of the fields is V gene, clone size, D gene, J gene, CDR3 DNA, CDR3 protein. A D gene is named only where the DNA matches it firmly. Clone size is given for some rows only: seen once, a few or many times, or a class if the clone is expanded.

TRBV19,few,.,TRBJ1-5,TGTGCCAGTAGTATAGTTACGGGTGGGAATCAGCCCCAGCATTTT,CASSIVTGGNQPQHF
TRBV27,.,.,TRBJ2-2,TGTGCCAGCAGTTTTACAGGAGAGAACACCGGGGAGCTGTTTTTT,CASSFTGENTGELFF
TRBV13,once,.,TRBJ2-6,TGTGCCAGCAGCTTACTCGGGGAGGAATTCTCTGGGGCCAACGTCCTGACTTTC,CASSLLGEEFSGANVLTF
TRBV27,.,TRBD2,TRBJ2-3,TGTGCCAGCAGTTTACGGTTAGGGACTAGCGGGGTAGATACGCAGTATTTT,CASSLRLGTSGVDTQYF
TRBV6-1,.,.,TRBJ1-5,TGTGCCAGCAGTGAGCAGGGGTTCCAGCATTTT,CASSEQGFQHF
TRBV6-5,once,TRBD1,TRBJ1-5,TGTGCCAGCAGTTTTCGGACAGGCGCAAATCAGCCCCAGCATTTT,CASSFRTGANQPQHF
TRBV6-4,.,TRBD1,TRBJ1-5,TGTGCCAGCAGGGGGACAGGGGGCAGAAGTCAGCCCCAGCATTTT,CASRGTGGRSQPQHF
TRBV7-2,.,.,TRBJ2-3,TGTGCCAGCAGCTTATACACAAATACGCAGTATTTT,CASSLYTNTQYF
TRBV6-5,.,.,TRBJ2-1,TGTGCCAGCAGAAAACAACCGACAGGACGAGATGAGCAGTTCTTC,CASRKQPTGRDEQFF
TRBV5-8,.,.,TRBJ2-7,TGTGCCAGCACCCTTTGGACAGCCTACGAGCAGTACTTC,CASTLWTAYEQYF